Given below is one T cell receptor beta chain in context. As yet, its antigen is unknown. The data originate from a study of identical twins. General study points: Fewer insertions marked abundant cord blood beta clonotypes; young adult naive trended weakly, memory not at all.

The V and J ends lost 0 bases and 2 bases respectively, with 14 bases between them. From germline, CDR1 is SGHRS and CDR2 YFSETQ. There are 17 residues in the CDR3. TCRdb re-called the 5' RACE reads with MiXCR, one entry per CDR3 protein. The sample carries roughly 720,000 distinct CDR3 sequences, 15% to 20% recorded once. Separately, the same data were catalogued under a study of T cells expressing NK-cell markers. Per that study: Several experiments added an anti-gamma-delta TCR antibody to sort only alpha-beta TCR T cells.

The origin of this receptor is a woman between 18 and 29 years old in good health. The chain links TRBV5-1 to TRBJ2-2, with a possible D match to TRBD2 (5 bases). The sequenced sample was PBMCs. The CDR3 sequence: CASSLGLAEKNTGELFF. The CDR3 DNA sequence: TGCGCCAGCAGCTTGGGGCTAGCTGAAAAAAACACCGGGGAGCTGTTTTTT.